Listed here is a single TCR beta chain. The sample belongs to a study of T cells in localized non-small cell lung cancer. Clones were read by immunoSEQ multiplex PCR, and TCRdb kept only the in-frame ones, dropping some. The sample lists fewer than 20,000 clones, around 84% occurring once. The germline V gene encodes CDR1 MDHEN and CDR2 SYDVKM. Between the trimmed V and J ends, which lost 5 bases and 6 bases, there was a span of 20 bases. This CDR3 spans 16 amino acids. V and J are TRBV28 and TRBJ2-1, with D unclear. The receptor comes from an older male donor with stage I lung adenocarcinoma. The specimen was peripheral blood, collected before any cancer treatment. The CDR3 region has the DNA TGTGCCAGCAGTCCCTATTTCCGGACCCCGCCCAATGAGCAGTTCTTC. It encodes CASSPYFRTPPNEQFF.